A selection of T cell receptor beta chains follows, all from one sample in a study of response to subunit inactivated influenza vaccine. TCRdb processed the RT-PCR reads anew with MiXCR; each CDR3 protein has one entry. This sample yields more than 700,000 distinct CDR3 sequences, of which around 20% are seen a single time; around 9.6% belongs to the top ten. The material sequenced was PBMCs from blood, taken roughly 5 days after vaccination. Receptors were obtained from a man between 45 and 60 years old who received an inactivated influenza vaccine. Both conserved end residues are part of each CDR3. Fields, in order: V gene, clone size, J gene, D gene, CDR3 DNA, CDR3 protein. The D gene is left open where the match is weak. Clone size appears in some rows only: once, few, many, or a class for an expanded clone.

v_gene: TRBV7-9; abundance: -; j_gene: TRBJ2-2; d_gene: -; CDR3nt: TGTGCCAGCAGCCAATACACCGGGGAGCTGTTTTTT; CDR3aa: CASSQYTGELFF
v_gene: TRBV5-1; abundance: -; j_gene: TRBJ2-5; d_gene: -; CDR3nt: TGCGCCAGCAGCTTGATTCCAGGGGCGGGAGAGACCCAGTACTTC; CDR3aa: CASSLIPGAGETQYF
v_gene: TRBV28; abundance: -; j_gene: TRBJ2-1; d_gene: TRBD2; CDR3nt: TGTGCCAGCAGCCCAGCGGGGCGGGAGATTGGTGAGCAGTTCTTC; CDR3aa: CASSPAGREIGEQFF
v_gene: TRBV27; abundance: -; j_gene: TRBJ2-5; d_gene: TRBD2; CDR3nt: TGTGCCAGCAGAAATGGACTAGCGGGAGTTGAGACCCAGTACTTC; CDR3aa: CASRNGLAGVETQYF
v_gene: TRBV5-6; abundance: few; j_gene: TRBJ2-2; d_gene: TRBD2; CDR3nt: TGTGCCAGCAGTTGGAGGGAGGGTCCCGGGGAGCTGTTTTTT; CDR3aa: CASSWREGPGELFF
v_gene: TRBV11-2; abundance: many; j_gene: TRBJ2-5; d_gene: TRBD2; CDR3nt: TGTGCCAGCAGCTTAGTAGGAGTGCCAGCGGGGGGGGAAGAGACCCAGTACTTC; CDR3aa: CASSLVGVPAGGEETQYF
v_gene: TRBV3-1; abundance: few; j_gene: TRBJ1-1; d_gene: -; CDR3nt: TGTGCCAGCAGCCCCCATTTTGTCCTGAACACTGAAGCTTTCTTT; CDR3aa: CASSPHFVLNTEAFF
v_gene: TRBV18; abundance: few; j_gene: TRBJ1-5; d_gene: -; CDR3nt: TGTGCCAGCTCCCCGGAACAGGGAAGGCAGCCCCAGCATTTT; CDR3aa: CASSPEQGRQPQHF
v_gene: TRBV18; abundance: -; j_gene: TRBJ1-1; d_gene: -; CDR3nt: TGTGCCAGCTCACCAACGGGCAGGGAGGGAGCTTTCTTT; CDR3aa: CASSPTGREGAFF
v_gene: TRBV12-3/TRBV12-4; abundance: many; j_gene: TRBJ1-1; d_gene: -; CDR3nt: TGTGCCAGCAGTTTCAGGAGCACTGAAGCTTTCTTT; CDR3aa: CASSFRSTEAFF
v_gene: TRBV25-1; abundance: few; j_gene: TRBJ2-7; d_gene: -; CDR3nt: TGTGCCAGCAGTGAATTTGGGGGGCGCGAGCAGTACTTC; CDR3aa: CASSEFGGREQYF